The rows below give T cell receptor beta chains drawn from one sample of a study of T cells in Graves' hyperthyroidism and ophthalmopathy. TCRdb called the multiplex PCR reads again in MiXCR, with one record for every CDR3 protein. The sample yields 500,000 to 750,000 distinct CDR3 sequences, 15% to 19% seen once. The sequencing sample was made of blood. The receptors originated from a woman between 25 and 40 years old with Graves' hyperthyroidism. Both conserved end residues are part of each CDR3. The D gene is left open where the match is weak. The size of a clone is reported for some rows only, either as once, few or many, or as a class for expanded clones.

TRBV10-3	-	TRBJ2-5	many	CAISRGGTQETQYF	TGTGCCATCAGTCGCGGCGGTACCCAAGAGACCCAGTACTTC
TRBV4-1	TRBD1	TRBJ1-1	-	CASSQRTGYEAFF	TGCGCCAGCAGCCAACGGACAGGATACGAAGCTTTCTTT
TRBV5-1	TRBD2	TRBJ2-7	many	CASSWTSGSSQYF	TGCGCCAGCAGCTGGACTAGCGGGAGCTCGCAGTACTTC
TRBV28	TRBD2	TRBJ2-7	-	CASRGMAGGPVEQYF	TGTGCCAGCAGGGGTATGGCGGGAGGGCCGGTCGAGCAGTACTTC
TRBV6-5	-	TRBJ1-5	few	CASSYSRGNQPQHF	TGTGCCAGCAGTTACAGTCGAGGCAATCAGCCCCAGCATTTT
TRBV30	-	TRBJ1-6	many	CAWKSPGANSPLHF	TGTGCCTGGAAGAGCCCCGGGGCGAATTCACCCCTCCACTTT
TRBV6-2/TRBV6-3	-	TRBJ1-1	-	CASSPLWAGPEAFF	TGTGCCAGCAGCCCCCTTTGGGCGGGGCCTGAAGCTTTCTTT
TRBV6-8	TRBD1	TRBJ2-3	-	CASSYRQGEPPDTQYF	TGTGCCAGCAGTTACCGGCAGGGGGAACCGCCGGATACGCAGTATTTT
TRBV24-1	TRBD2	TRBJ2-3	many	CATSDPRPGTSGRAGSTDTQYF	TGTGCCACCAGTGATCCACGCCCGGGGACTAGCGGGAGGGCGGGTAGCACAGATACGCAGTATTTT
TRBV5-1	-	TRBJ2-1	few	CASSLVVGTHSHNEQFF	TGCGCCAGCAGCTTGGTGGTTGGGACTCACTCCCACAATGAGCAGTTCTTC
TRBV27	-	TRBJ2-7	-	CASRSSWGSYEQYF	TGTGCCAGCAGGTCCTCCTGGGGGTCCTACGAGCAGTACTTC
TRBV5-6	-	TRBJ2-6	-	CASRRSLGANVLTF	TGTGCCAGCAGGAGGTCTTTGGGGGCCAACGTCCTGACTTTC
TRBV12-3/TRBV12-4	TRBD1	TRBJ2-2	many	CASSFPGQGKTGELFF	TGTGCCAGCAGTTTTCCGGGACAGGGGAAGACCGGGGAGCTGTTTTTT
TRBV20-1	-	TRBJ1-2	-	CSAPPQGYYGYTF	TGCAGTGCCCCCCCCCAGGGGTACTATGGCTACACCTTC
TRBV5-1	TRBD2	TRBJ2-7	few	CASSLADGLAGDSLFTGQYF	TGCGCCAGCAGCTTGGCCGACGGGCTAGCGGGAGACTCTCTCTTTACTGGGCAGTACTTC
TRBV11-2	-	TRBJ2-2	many	CASSLGFGELFF	TGTGCCAGCAGCTTAGGTTTCGGGGAGCTGTTTTTT
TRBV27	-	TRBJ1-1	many	CASRGLNTEAFF	TGTGCCAGCCGAGGCCTGAACACTGAAGCTTTCTTT
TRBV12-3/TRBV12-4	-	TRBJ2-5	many	CASSPGQTLETQYF	TGTGCCAGCAGTCCAGGACAGACGTTAGAGACCCAGTACTTC
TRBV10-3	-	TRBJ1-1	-	CAISERVGNTEAFF	TGTGCCATCAGTGAGCGGGTGGGGAACACTGAAGCTTTCTTT
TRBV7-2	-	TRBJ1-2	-	CASSSRTAVDYGYTF	TGTGCCAGCAGCTCCCGGACGGCAGTCGACTATGGCTACACCTTC
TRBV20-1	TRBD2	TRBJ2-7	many	CSARPGTSFTYEQYF	TGCAGTGCTAGACCCGGGACTAGCTTCACCTACGAGCAGTACTTC
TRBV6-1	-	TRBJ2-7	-	CATTRVGAQYF	TGTGCCACGACACGGGTCGGAGCGCAGTACTTC
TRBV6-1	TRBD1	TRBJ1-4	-	CASSLVRDRGGEKLFF	TGTGCCAGCAGTTTGGTTCGGGACAGGGGTGGTGAAAAACTGTTTTTT
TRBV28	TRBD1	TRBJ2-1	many	CASRPGTGLDEQFF	TGTGCCAGCAGACCCGGGACAGGGTTAGATGAGCAGTTCTTC
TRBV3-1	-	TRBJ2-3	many	CASSLTSDTQYF	TGTGCCAGCAGCCTGACTTCAGATACGCAGTATTTT
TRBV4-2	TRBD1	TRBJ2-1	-	CASSQSLQGGQDEQFF	TGTGCCAGCAGCCAAAGTCTACAAGGAGGACAGGATGAGCAGTTCTTC
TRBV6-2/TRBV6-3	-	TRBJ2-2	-	CASRPWNTGELFF	TGTGCCAGCAGGCCCTGGAACACCGGGGAGCTGTTTTTT
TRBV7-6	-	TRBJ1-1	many	CASSLVPGEPTEAFF	TGTGCCAGCAGCTTAGTACCAGGGGAGCCGACTGAAGCTTTCTTT
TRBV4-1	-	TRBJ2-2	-	CASSQRRDLNTGELFF	TGCGCCAGCAGCCAGCGTCGGGACTTGAACACCGGGGAGCTGTTTTTT